This T cell receptor beta chain came from a study of CD8+ T cells in alopecia areata. Overall study context: Treatment of the treated patients consisted of oral tofacitinib, 5 to 10 mg twice daily.

The treatment is: oral pan-JAK inhibitor, 5-10 mg twice daily. The CDR3 covers 12 residues. V was clipped by 5 bases and J by 3 bases, with 8 bases between them. CDR1 and CDR2 (germline): SGHDN, FVKESK. Reverse transcribed after extraction, RNA yielded cDNA as the sequencing template. The assay was immunoSEQ multiplex PCR, and TCRdb's table has in-frame clones only and misses some. This sample has some 44,000 clones, with just under 95% found just once. The material sequenced was CD8+ T cells sorted from blood, taken at week 24, from a patient treated with tofacitinib. The rearrangement joins TRBV14 to TRBJ2-7; D remains unclear. The receptor's source is a human donor with alopecia areata. The CDR3 spells CASSFVYYEQYF. The CDR3 DNA reads TGTGCCAGCAGCTTTGTCTACTACGAGCAGTACTTC.